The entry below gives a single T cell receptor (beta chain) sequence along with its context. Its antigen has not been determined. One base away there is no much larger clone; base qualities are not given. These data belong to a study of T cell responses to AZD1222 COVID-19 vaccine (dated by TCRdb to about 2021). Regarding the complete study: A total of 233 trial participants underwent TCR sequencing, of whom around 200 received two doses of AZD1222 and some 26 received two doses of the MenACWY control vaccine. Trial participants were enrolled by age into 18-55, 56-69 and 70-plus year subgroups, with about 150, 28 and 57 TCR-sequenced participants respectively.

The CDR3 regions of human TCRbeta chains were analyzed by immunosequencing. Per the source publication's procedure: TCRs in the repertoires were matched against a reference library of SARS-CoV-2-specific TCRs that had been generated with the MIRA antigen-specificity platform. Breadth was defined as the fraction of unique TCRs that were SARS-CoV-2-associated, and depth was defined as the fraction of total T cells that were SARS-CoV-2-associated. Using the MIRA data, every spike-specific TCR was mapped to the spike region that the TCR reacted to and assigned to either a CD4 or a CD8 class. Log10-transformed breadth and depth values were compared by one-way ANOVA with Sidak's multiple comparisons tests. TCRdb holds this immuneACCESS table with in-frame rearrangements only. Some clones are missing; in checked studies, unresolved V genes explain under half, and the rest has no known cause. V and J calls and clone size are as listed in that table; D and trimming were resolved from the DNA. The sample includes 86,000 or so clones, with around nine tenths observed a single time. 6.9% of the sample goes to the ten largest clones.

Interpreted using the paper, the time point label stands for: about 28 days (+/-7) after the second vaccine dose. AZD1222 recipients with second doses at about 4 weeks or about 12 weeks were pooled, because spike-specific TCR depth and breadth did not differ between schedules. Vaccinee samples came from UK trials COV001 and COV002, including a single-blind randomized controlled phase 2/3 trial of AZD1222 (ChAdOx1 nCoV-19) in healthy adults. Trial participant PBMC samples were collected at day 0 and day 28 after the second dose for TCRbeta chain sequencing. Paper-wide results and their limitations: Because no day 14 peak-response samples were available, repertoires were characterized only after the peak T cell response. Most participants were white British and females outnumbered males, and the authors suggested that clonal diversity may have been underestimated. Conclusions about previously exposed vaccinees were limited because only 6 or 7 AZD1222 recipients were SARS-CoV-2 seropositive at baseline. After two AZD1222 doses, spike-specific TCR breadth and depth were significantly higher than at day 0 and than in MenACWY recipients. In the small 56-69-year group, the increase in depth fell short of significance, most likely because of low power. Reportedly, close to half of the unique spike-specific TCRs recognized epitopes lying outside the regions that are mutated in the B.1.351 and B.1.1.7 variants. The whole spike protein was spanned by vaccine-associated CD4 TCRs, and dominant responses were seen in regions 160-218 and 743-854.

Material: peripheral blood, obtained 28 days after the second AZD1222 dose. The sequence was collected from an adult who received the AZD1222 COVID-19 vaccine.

CDR3 reads: CASSLSDRNTGELFF. The base sequence is TGTGCCAGCTCACTTTCGGACAGGAACACCGGGGAGCTGTTTTTT. The sequence joins TRBV18 to TRBJ2-2; possibly the D gene is TRBD1, per 6 matching bases. The cysteine opens and the phenylalanine closes a CDR3 of 15 amino acids. Solely the CDR3 DNA is kept, with 45 bases framed from the first base. The germline V gene yields KGHSH for CDR1 and LQKENI for CDR2. Trimming removed 4 bases from V and 1 base from J, leaving 10 bases between the germline ends.